Here is one T cell receptor (beta chain) with its context. The sample belongs to a study of T cell responses to AZD1222 COVID-19 vaccine. The CDR3 runs 15 residues. Germline CDR1 and CDR2: SGDLS and YYNGEE. Deletions cut 0 bases from V and 0 bases from J, with 9 bases between. TCRdb's table, derived via immunoSEQ multiplex PCR, lists solely in-frame clones and lacks some. The top ten clones hold approximately 15% of a sample with 100,000 or so clones, 85% to 90% of them seen once. V is TRBV9 and J is TRBJ1-1; D not resolved. This receptor was obtained from an adult in good health. This specimen was peripheral blood, taken on day 0 of AZD1222 vaccination. The CDR3 is CASSVGGSLNTEAFF. DNA for the CDR3: TGTGCCAGCAGCGTAGGAGGCAGCCTGAACACTGAAGCTTTCTTT.